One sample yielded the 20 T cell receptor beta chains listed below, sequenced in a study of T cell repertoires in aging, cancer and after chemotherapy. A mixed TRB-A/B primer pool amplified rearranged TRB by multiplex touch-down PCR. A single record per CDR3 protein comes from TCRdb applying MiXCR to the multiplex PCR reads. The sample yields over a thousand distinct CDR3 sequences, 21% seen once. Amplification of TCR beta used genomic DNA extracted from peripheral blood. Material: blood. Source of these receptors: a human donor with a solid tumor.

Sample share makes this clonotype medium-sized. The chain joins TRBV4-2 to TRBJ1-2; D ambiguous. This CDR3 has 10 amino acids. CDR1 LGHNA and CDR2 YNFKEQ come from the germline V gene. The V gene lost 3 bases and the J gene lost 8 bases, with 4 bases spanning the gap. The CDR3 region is CASSQNGYTF. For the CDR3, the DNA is TGTGCCAGCAGCCAGAACGGCTACACCTTC.

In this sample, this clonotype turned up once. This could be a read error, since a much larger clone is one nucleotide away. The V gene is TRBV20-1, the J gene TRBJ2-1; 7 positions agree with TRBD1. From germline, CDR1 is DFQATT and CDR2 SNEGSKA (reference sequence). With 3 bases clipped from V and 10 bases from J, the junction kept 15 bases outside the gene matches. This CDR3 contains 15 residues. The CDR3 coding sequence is TGCAGTGCTAGTCCGGGACAGAGCTTATTAGGGGAGCAGTTCTTC. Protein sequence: CSASPGQSLLGEQFF.

CDR3 DNA: TGTGCCAGCAGTTTAATCAATGAGCAGTTCTTC. It translates to CASSLINEQFF. This chain uses TRBV28 with TRBJ2-1, with no clear D. This CDR3 has 11 residues. V was shortened by 2 bases and J by 6 bases, with 2 bases between the two germline ends. Per germline, CDR1 MDHEN and CDR2 SYDVKM. Complete variable domain (other parts from reference TRBV28 and TRBJ2-1): DVKVTQSSRYLVKRTGEKVFLECVQDMDHENMFWYRQDPGLGLRLIYFSYDVKMKEKGDIPEGYSVSREKKERFSLILESASTNQTSMYLCASSLINEQFFGPGTRLTVL.

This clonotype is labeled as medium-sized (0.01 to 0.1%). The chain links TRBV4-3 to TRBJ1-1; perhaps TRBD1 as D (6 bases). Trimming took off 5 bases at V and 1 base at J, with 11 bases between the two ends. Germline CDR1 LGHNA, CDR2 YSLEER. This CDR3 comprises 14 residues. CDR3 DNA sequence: TGCGCCAGCAGCAGACGAGGGGGGAACACTGAAGCTTTCTTT. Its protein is CASSRRGGNTEAFF.

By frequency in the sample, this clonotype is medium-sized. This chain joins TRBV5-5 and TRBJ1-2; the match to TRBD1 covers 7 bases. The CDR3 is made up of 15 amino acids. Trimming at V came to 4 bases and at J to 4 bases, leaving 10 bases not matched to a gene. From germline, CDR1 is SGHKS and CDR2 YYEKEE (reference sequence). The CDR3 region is CASSPIGTGVYGYTF. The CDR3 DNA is TGTGCCAGCAGCCCAATCGGAACAGGGGTCTATGGCTACACCTTC.

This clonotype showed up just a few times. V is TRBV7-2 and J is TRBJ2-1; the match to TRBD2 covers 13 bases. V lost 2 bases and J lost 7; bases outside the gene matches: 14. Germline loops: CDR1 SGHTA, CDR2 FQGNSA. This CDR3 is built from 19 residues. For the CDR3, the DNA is TGTGCCAGCAGCTTAAGGGTCGGACTAGCGGGGGACAGAGGGAATGAGCAGTTCTTC. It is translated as CASSLRVGLAGDRGNEQFF.

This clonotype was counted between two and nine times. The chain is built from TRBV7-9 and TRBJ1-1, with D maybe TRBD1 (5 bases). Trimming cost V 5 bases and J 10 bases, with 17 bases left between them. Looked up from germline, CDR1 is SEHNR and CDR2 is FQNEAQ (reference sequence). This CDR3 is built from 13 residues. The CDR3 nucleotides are TGTGCCAGCAGCCGAGGGACCGGGACGGGAGCTTTCTTT. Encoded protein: CASSRGTGTGAFF.

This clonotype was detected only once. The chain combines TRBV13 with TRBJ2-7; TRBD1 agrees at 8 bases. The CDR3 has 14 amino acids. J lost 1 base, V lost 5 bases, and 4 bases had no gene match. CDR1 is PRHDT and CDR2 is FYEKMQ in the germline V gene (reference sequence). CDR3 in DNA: TGTGCCAGCAGCCCGGGACAGGTATCCTACGAGCAGTACTTC. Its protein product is CASSPGQVSYEQYF.

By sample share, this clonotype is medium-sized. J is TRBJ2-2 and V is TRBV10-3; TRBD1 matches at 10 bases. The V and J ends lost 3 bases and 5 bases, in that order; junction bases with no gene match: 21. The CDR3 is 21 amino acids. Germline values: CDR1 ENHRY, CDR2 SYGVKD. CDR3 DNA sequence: TGTGCCATCAGTGAATCCGAACCCCCCAACTCCCGGGACAGGGGTACCGGGGAGCTGTTTTTT. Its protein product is CAISESEPPNSRDRGTGELFF.

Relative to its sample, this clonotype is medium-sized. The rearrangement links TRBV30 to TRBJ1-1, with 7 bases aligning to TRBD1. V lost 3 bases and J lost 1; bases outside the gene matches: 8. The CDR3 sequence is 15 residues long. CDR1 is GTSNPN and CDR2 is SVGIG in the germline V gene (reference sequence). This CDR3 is CAWRDGTAGNTEAFF. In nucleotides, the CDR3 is TGTGCCTGGAGGGATGGGACAGCCGGGAACACTGAAGCTTTCTTT.

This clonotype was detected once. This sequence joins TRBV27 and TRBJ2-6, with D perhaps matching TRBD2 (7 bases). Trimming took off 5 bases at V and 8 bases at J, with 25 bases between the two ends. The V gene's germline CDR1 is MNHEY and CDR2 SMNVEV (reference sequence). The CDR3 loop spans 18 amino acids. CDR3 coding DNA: TGTGCCAGCAGTCCCTCGGGGGGCTATAGTCATCGAACCAACGTCCTGACTTTC. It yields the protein CASSPSGGYSHRTNVLTF.

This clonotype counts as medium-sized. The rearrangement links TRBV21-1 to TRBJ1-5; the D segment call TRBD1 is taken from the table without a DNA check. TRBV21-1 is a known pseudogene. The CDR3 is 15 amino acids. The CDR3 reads CASSTDRPAYQPQHF. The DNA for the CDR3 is TGTGCCAGCAGCACCGACAGGCCCGCATATCAGCCCCAGCATTTT.

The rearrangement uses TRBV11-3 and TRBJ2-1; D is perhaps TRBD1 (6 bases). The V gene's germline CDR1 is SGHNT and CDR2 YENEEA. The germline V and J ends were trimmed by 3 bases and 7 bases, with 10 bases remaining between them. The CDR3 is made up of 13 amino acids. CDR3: CASSFTGLNEQFF. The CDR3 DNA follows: TGTGCCAGCAGCTTTACAGGGCTGAATGAGCAGTTCTTC.

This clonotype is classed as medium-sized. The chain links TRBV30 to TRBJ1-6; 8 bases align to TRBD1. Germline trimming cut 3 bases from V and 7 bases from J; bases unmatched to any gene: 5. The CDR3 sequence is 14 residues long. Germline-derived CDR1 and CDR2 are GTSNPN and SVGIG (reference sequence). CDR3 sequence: CAWSAGQENSPLHF. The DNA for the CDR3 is TGTGCCTGGAGCGCGGGACAGGAAAATTCACCCCTCCACTTT. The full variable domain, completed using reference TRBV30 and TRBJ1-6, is SQTIHQWPATLVQPVGSPLSLECTVEGTSNPNLYWYRQAAGRGLQLLFYSVGIGQISSEVPQNLSASRPQDRQFILSSKKLLLSDSGFYLCAWSAGQENSPLHFGNGTRLTVT.

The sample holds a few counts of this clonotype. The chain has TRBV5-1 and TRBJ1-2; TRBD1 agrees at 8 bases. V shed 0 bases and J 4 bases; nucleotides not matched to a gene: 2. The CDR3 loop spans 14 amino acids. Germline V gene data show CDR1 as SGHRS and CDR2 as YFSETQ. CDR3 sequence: CASSLEGTGYGYTF. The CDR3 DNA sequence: TGCGCCAGCAGCTTGGAAGGGACAGGCTATGGCTACACCTTC.

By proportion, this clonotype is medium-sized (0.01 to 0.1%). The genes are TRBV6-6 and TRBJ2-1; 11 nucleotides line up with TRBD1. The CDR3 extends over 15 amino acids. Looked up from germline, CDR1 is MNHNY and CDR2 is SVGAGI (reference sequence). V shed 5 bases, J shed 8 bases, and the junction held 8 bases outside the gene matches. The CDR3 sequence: CASSEPGQGDDEQFF. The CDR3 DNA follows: TGTGCCAGCAGTGAACCGGGACAGGGGGACGATGAGCAGTTCTTC.

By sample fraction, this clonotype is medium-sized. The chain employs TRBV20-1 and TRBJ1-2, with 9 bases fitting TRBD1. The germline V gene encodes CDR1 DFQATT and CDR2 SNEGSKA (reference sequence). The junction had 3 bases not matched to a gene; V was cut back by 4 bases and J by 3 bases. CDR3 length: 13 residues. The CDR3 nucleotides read TGCAGTGCTATCCGGGACAGGGACTATGGCTACACCTTC. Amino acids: CSAIRDRDYGYTF.

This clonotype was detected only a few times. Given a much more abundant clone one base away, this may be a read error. The CDR3 protein is CASSRGFSGSGEQYF. CDR3 sequence (DNA): TGTGCCAGCAGCAGGGGATTTAGCGGGAGCGGCGAGCAGTACTTC. V gene TRBV5-4 combines with J gene TRBJ2-7, with 9 bases that match TRBD2. Germline trimming cut 4 bases from V and 6 bases from J; bases unmatched to any gene: 11. The CDR3 is 15 residues long. Germline loops: CDR1 SGHNT, CDR2 YYREEE (reference sequence).

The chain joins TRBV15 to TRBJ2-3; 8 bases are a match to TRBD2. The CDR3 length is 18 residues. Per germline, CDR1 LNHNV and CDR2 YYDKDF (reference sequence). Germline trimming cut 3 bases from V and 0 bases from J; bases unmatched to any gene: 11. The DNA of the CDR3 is TGTGCCACCAGCAGCTTGCTGACGGGAGGGCGTAGCACAGATACGCAGTATTTT. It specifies CATSSLLTGGRSTDTQYF.

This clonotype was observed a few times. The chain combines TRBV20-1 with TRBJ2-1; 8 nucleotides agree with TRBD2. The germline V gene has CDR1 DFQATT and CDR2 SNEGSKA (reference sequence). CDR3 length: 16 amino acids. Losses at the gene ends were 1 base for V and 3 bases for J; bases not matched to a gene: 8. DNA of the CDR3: TGCAGTGCTAGAGCCCAGGCGGGGGGTTTCTACAATGAGCAGTTCTTC. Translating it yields CSARAQAGGFYNEQFF.